This T cell receptor (beta chain) was observed in a study of cytomegalovirus exposure and HLA in healthy donors (dated by TCRdb to about 2017). About the study as a whole: According to an earlier analysis of a few hundred of the donors, some 180 million T cells yielded some 110 million unique TCR beta sequences and about 300 Gb of sequence data. Around 330 gigabases of sequencing data and tens of millions of unique TCR sequences made up an early release that covered 640 HLA-typed donors. Among the roughly 400 genotyped donors, under 90% belonged to the genetic ancestry cluster associated with self-reported Caucasian donors. The study was designed to test whether signatures of past pathogen exposure could be identified by cataloging public T cell receptors. The study used immunosequencing to profile the T cell repertoires of more than 650 subjects and linked those repertoires to cytomegalovirus serostatus. In addition to the first cohort of 666 subjects, a separate validation cohort of about 120 different subjects was used. High-throughput TCR immunosequencing, statistical association of individual TCRs with disease status, and machine learning were combined to predict cytomegalovirus infection status. A later analysis re-examined previously published TCR beta repertoires from 600 to 700 donors and added high-resolution HLA genotyping to investigate patterns of TCR occurrence. Rather than drawing on any new phenotypic data, the later analysis identified candidate immune exposures from TCR beta sequences and the way those sequences occurred across donors. In an earlier analysis of 587 of the donors, high-throughput TCR beta sequencing was used to judge whether each TCR beta V gene segment behaved as functional or pseudogenic. Donor age, sex, ethnicity and CMV serostatus were compiled together with the repertoire data. In a later genetic analysis, genome-wide SNP genotypes for about 65% of the roughly 700 donors were used, and that subset was treated as a discovery cohort. Every repertoire in the discovery cohort had been generated on one and the same sequencing platform. HLA typing covered class I and class II loci at four-digit resolution. Typing coverage varied by locus: roughly 620-630 donors for A, B, C, DRB1 and DQB1; roughly 520 for DQA1; approximately 570 for DPA1; 400 to 480 for DPB1. Because of strong linkage in the cohort, a few DR-DQ haplotypes were treated as single units for association and clustering. On average, roughly 200,000 unique TCR beta nucleotide sequences were sequenced per donor among about 400 genotyped donors of the cohort, with 15% to 20% of those sequences being non-productive. Study-wide conclusions, independent of this receptor: An association between a missense DCLRE1C variant and V-gene and J-gene trimming of TCR beta chains was found in a later genetic analysis and replicated in an independent cohort. According to a later analysis, TCR association rates differed among HLA loci, with DRB1 alleles showing the most associated TCRs and HLA-C alleles showing the fewest. The sequencing pipeline was judged likely to have produced a cluster of highly shared sequence variants as a technical artifact. According to a later genetic analysis, donors in an Asian-associated ancestry cluster had fewer N-insertions in productive TCRs than the approximately 670-donor mean. In vitro tests confirmed that a few of the cytomegalovirus-associated TCR beta chains recognize cytomegalovirus antigens. Linkage disequilibrium might explain the correlated functional status among segregating V segments, but an unknown experimental factor could not be excluded. It was suggested by the authors that the approach could potentially be generalized to other disease states and immunological phenotypes. Broadly in line with IMGT annotations, most TCR beta V segments showed up in productive rearrangements about 87% or about 30% of the time in an earlier analysis of 587 of the donors. In this cohort, only TCR beta chains were sequenced, and detectable features were limited by the absence of alpha or paired-chain data. The study listed 150 to 200 TCR beta chains as associated with cytomegalovirus. A later analysis associated around 16,000 TCR beta sequences with specific HLA alleles at a false discovery rate of 0.05. When HLA alleles, especially DR and DQ, strongly co-occurred, attributing TCR associations to individual alleles was difficult. According to a later analysis, most CMV-associated TCR beta chains appeared to be HLA-restricted, and the HLA associations seemed to be driven largely by CMV exposure. HLA typing was unavailable for some donors at each locus, so association tests used only the typed subset. Several of the top co-occurrence clusters appeared to be linked to parvovirus B19, influenza, CMV and Epstein-Barr virus, according to a later analysis. For the cohort, immune exposure information was limited to CMV serostatus. In a later analysis, HLA-associated TCR beta chains showed more clonal expansion and lower generation probabilities than non-associated chains that were equally common. In both the original and validation cohorts, the classifier was reported to diagnose cytomegalovirus status with high specificity and sensitivity. The 87-base-pair reads could not distinguish some IMGT-functional V segments, including TRBV6-2 and TRBV6-3, so those segments were excluded. Most TCR sequences were seen in very few donors, while some public TCRs were found in many individuals. The earlier analysis of about 600 of the donors excluded some 15 rarely observed V segments, including chromosome 9 orphons, because counts were too low. Presence/absence analyses assumed roughly uniform sequencing depth across donors, an assumption that may not hold. A further reported finding was that TCR beta sequences accurately predicted the HLA-A and HLA-B alleles for most subjects in the first cohort.

Library prep was done by the immunoSEQ multiplex PCR assay. For the multiplex PCR, a mixture combining 60 forward primers for TCR Vbeta segments and 13 reverse primers for TCR Jbeta segments was used. Amplification of the CDR3 region of rearranged TCR beta genes was performed with a multiplex PCR assay on genomic DNA. Amplified TCR beta libraries were sequenced as 87-base-pair reads on the Illumina HiSeq System. Per the original workflow: A later analysis tallied tens of millions of unique TCR beta chains across the 550 to 850 repertoires, and around 12 million of those chains were shared by two or more donors. Raw reads were error-corrected and collapsed into unique sequences by a nearest-neighbor algorithm in which closely related sequences were merged to remove PCR and sequencing errors. To assign V, D and J gene segments, CDR3 sequences were aligned to IMGT reference sequences. For a sequence to be retained, a match of at least six nucleotides to both a V gene segment and a J gene segment was required. Rearrangements were called productive when the CDR3 lacked stop codons and stayed in frame with V and J; all others were non-productive. Following IMGT convention, CDR3 was defined as the stretch from the second conserved V-encoded cysteine up to the conserved J-encoded phenylalanine. Sequences without an unambiguous match to a single V gene segment were excluded from the earlier analysis of 450 to 650 of the donors. An earlier analysis of fewer than 750 of the donors called V segments functional above 56.7% productive rearrangements and segregating when the between-donor standard deviation exceeded 5%. A statistical classification framework was built to diagnose cytomegalovirus status from the catalog of TCR beta chain sequences. In a later analysis, V and J genes were assigned by comparing TCR nucleotide sequences against IMGT/GENE-DB human TR gene sequences. Using the TCRdist pipeline, a later analysis assigned CDR3 sequences along with most-parsimonious VDJ recombination scenarios. In a later analysis, each TCR beta chain was defined by its CDR3 amino acid sequence together with its V-gene family, and reads without a unique V-gene family were excluded. A later analysis removed roughly 590 highly shared, low-generation-probability nucleotide sequences to deal with suspected cross-contamination and a sequencing artifact. For each public chain, a later analysis derived a clonal expansion index from normalized ranks of inferred template counts within each repertoire. In a later analysis, generation probabilities were computed using a VDJ recombination model fitted to out-of-frame rearrangements, and the results were checked against IGoR. In a later analysis, hypergeometric tests were used to score TCR-TCR, TCR-HLA and TCR-CMV co-occurrence, with a repertoire-size bias correction applied to TCR pairs. False discovery rates were estimated in a later analysis by permuting HLA or CMV assignments 20 times. In a later analysis, co-occurring TCRs were grouped using DBSCAN, and TCRdist sequence similarity was added for clustering within HLA-allele-positive subsets. Repertoires with fewer than 30,000 or more than 120,000 public chains were left out of co-occurrence clustering, as were four to six repertoires with anomalous nucleotide sharing. As stored in TCRdb, this immuneACCESS dataset retains in-frame rearrangements with V and J assigned. A fraction of the clones does not appear; measured against another copy, unresolved V genes explain less than half of the discrepancy, and the remainder lacks a known reason. D and trimming were read from the DNA, whereas the V and J calls and clone size are those reported in that table. Recorded for this sample are roughly 89,000 clones; about 76% of them occurred a single time. The ten most abundant clones make up around 9.1% of the sample.

In total, roughly 710 healthy bone marrow donors made up the cohort. At the time of sampling, every cohort member was nominally healthy, though immune exposures that went unrecorded were likely present. The donor was CMV seropositive and was included in the group of 270 or so seropositive cohort members. Each donor provided a peripheral blood sample, and peripheral blood mononuclear cells were used for TCR beta sequencing. Genomic DNA extraction from the blood cell samples was performed with the Qiagen DNeasy Blood Extraction Kit. Counted from cysteine to phenylalanine, this CDR3 has 15 amino acids. Only the CDR3 portion is preserved as DNA: 45 bases, with reading frame beginning at the first base. CDR1 and CDR2 were assigned from the germline V gene as MNHEY and SVGAGI. The trim is 6 bases for V and 1 base for J, with a gap of 15 bases between the germline ends. Notes on this clone: There is no known antigen for this receptor. Base qualities were left out, and no much larger clone turns up one base away.

This sequence originates from a man aged 25-40 years in good health and CMV-seropositive. The chain is encoded by TRBV6-5 joined to TRBJ1-1; perhaps TRBD1 is the D gene, with 5 bases matching. Sequenced sample: PBMCs. The DNA is TGTGCCAGCAGCTACCTTCTGGGGCGGAACACTGAAGCTTTCTTT. Its protein reads: CASSYLLGRNTEAFF.